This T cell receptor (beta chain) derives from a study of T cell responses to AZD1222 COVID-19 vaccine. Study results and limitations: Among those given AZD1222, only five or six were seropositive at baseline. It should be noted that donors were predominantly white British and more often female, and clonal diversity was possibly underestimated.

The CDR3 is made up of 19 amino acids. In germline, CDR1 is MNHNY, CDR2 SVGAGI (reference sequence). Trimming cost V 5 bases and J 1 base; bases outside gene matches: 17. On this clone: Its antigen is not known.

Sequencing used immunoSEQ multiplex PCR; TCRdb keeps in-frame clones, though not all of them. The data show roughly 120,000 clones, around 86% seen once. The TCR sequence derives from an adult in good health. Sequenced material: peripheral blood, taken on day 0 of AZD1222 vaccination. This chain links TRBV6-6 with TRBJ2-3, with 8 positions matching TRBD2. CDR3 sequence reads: CASSPLWLRGGAGTDTQYF. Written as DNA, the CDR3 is TGTGCCAGCAGTCCCCTCTGGCTTCGGGGGGGCGCTGGCACAGATACGCAGTATTTT.